This is a list of T cell receptor beta chains from one sample in a study of shared clonotypes between healthy human individuals. Data came from immunoSEQ multiplex PCR; TCRdb stores just in-frame clones and leaves some out. The sample shows 1.5 million to 1.9 million clones, nearly 99% of them seen only once. The sample consisted of naive CD4+ T cells sorted from blood. The receptors come from a man aged 25 to 40 in good health. The CDR3 runs from the conserved cysteine through the conserved F or W. D genes are given only for firm matches. Where a row states a size, it is once, few, many or the class of an expanded clone; other rows omit it.

DNA: TGTGCCACCGGTCCTAGCGTTTCGGGATACAATGAGCAGTTCTTC
CDR3: CATGPSVSGYNEQFF
J: TRBJ2-1
D: NA
size: NA
V: TRBV10-3

DNA: TGTGCCAGCAGCCGACCGATTGGCGGGAGGTTCGGGGAGACCCAGTACTTC
CDR3: CASSRPIGGRFGETQYF
J: TRBJ2-5
D: TRBD2
size: NA
V: TRBV5-5

DNA: TGCGCCAGCAGCCAGTTCCAGGAGGGAACCGGGGAGCTGTTTTTT
CDR3: CASSQFQEGTGELFF
J: TRBJ2-2
D: NA
size: NA
V: TRBV4-3

DNA: TGTGCCAGCAGTGGTCTAGCGGGAGTCGGCGAGCAGTACTTC
CDR3: CASSGLAGVGEQYF
J: TRBJ2-7
D: TRBD2
size: NA
V: TRBV2

DNA: TGTGCCATCAGTGAAGCCGGGACTAGCGGGAGCAATGAGCAGTTCTTC
CDR3: CAISEAGTSGSNEQFF
J: TRBJ2-1
D: TRBD2
size: NA
V: TRBV10-3

DNA: TGTGCCAGCTCACCACAGCAAGCGGCGACAGATACGCAGTATTTT
CDR3: CASSPQQAATDTQYF
J: TRBJ2-3
D: NA
size: NA
V: TRBV18

DNA: TGTGCCAGCTCACCGATGACAGGGGGCCATGAAAAACTGTTTTTT
CDR3: CASSPMTGGHEKLFF
J: TRBJ1-4
D: TRBD1
size: NA
V: TRBV18

DNA: TGTGCCACCAGCAGAGAAGAGGGAGTGTACACTGAAGCTTTCTTT
CDR3: CATSREEGVYTEAFF
J: TRBJ1-1
D: NA
size: NA
V: TRBV15

DNA: TGTGCCAGCTCACCACCGTTCAGATTAGCGGGAGGGACCGGGTACAATGAGCAGTTCTTC
CDR3: CASSPPFRLAGGTGYNEQFF
J: TRBJ2-1
D: TRBD2
size: NA
V: TRBV18

DNA: TGTGCCAGCAGTTTAGAGCAGGACTATGGCTACACCTTC
CDR3: CASSLEQDYGYTF
J: TRBJ1-2
D: NA
size: NA
V: TRBV28

DNA: TGTGCCAGCAGCGTAGTGCCCACAGGCTCTGGAAACACCATATATTTT
CDR3: CASSVVPTGSGNTIYF
J: TRBJ1-3
D: NA
size: NA
V: TRBV9

DNA: TGTGCCACCCTTGGCCGACTAGCGGGAGTGGACAATGAGCAGTTCTTC
CDR3: CATLGRLAGVDNEQFF
J: TRBJ2-1
D: TRBD2
size: NA
V: TRBV10-3

DNA: TGCGCCAGCAGTGAGTCAGGCAGGGCGGCCTACGAGCAGTACTTC
CDR3: CASSESGRAAYEQYF
J: TRBJ2-7
D: NA
size: NA
V: TRBV10-2

DNA: TGTGCCAGCCGGGACAGGGGAAACGAGCAGTACTTC
CDR3: CASRDRGNEQYF
J: TRBJ2-7
D: TRBD1
size: NA
V: TRBV2

DNA: TGTGCCAGTAGTAGAGGGCTAGCGGGAGTGGGCACAGATACGCAGTATTTT
CDR3: CASSRGLAGVGTDTQYF
J: TRBJ2-3
D: TRBD2
size: NA
V: TRBV19

DNA: TGTGCCAGCAGCTTGTTGGCAGTGAAGGAACGACTGTTTTTT
CDR3: CASSLLAVKERLFF
J: TRBJ1-4
D: NA
size: NA
V: TRBV5-8

DNA: TGTGCCAGCAGCCCCGGGATAGTAGGGGATACGCAGTATTTT
CDR3: CASSPGIVGDTQYF
J: TRBJ2-3
D: NA
size: NA
V: TRBV7-8

DNA: TGTGCCAGCAGCTTGGACAGGGCCTATGGCTACACCTTC
CDR3: CASSLDRAYGYTF
J: TRBJ1-2
D: NA
size: NA
V: TRBV5-4

DNA: TGTGCCATCAGTGAGTCAAGGGGCCCGACAGGGAACTATGGCTACACCTTC
CDR3: CAISESRGPTGNYGYTF
J: TRBJ1-2
D: TRBD1
size: NA
V: TRBV10-3

DNA: TGTGCCAGCAGGATAGGGGGGGGTGAGCAGTACTTC
CDR3: CASRIGGGEQYF
J: TRBJ2-7
D: NA
size: NA
V: TRBV25-1

DNA: TGTGCCAGCAGTTTATGGATGGGGACAGGACGTCCGCCCCAGCATTTT
CDR3: CASSLWMGTGRPPQHF
J: TRBJ1-5
D: TRBD1
size: NA
V: TRBV28

DNA: TGCGCCAGCAGGACGTCTGGCTCCTACAATGAGCAGTTCTTC
CDR3: CASRTSGSYNEQFF
J: TRBJ2-1
D: NA
size: NA
V: TRBV5-1

DNA: TGTGCCAGCAGCTTCGGGATTAGAGAGACCCAGTACTTC
CDR3: CASSFGIRETQYF
J: TRBJ2-5
D: NA
size: NA
V: TRBV7-9

DNA: TGTGCCAGCAGCTACGGGACAGAAGTACGCTACGAGCAGTACTTC
CDR3: CASSYGTEVRYEQYF
J: TRBJ2-7
D: TRBD1
size: NA
V: TRBV13

DNA: TGTGCCAGCAGCAAGGGACTCCGGAGGAATGAGCAGTTCTTC
CDR3: CASSKGLRRNEQFF
J: TRBJ2-1
D: NA
size: NA
V: TRBV21-1

DNA: TGTGCCAGTAGTATGTCCTCCACAGATACGCAGTATTTT
CDR3: CASSMSSTDTQYF
J: TRBJ2-3
D: NA
size: NA
V: TRBV19

DNA: TGTGCCAGCAGCTGGCGAGGCGGGAGTCGAGAGACCCAGTACTTC
CDR3: CASSWRGGSRETQYF
J: TRBJ2-5
D: TRBD2
size: NA
V: TRBV5-6

DNA: TGTGCCAGCAGTCTTAGACTAGCGGAATACAATGAGCAGTTCTTC
CDR3: CASSLRLAEYNEQFF
J: TRBJ2-1
D: TRBD2
size: once
V: TRBV27

DNA: TGTGCCACCAGCAGAGATCGGGAAGGATACACTGAAGCTTTCTTT
CDR3: CATSRDREGYTEAFF
J: TRBJ1-1
D: NA
size: NA
V: TRBV15

DNA: TGTGCCAGCAGTGAGGTAACAGGTAATGAGCAGTTCTTC
CDR3: CASSEVTGNEQFF
J: TRBJ2-1
D: NA
size: NA
V: TRBV2

DNA: TGTGCCAGCAGCTTGGACAGGGGCAGCGCCTATGGCTACACCTTC
CDR3: CASSLDRGSAYGYTF
J: TRBJ1-2
D: TRBD1
size: NA
V: TRBV6-5

DNA: TGTGCCAGTGCTAAGAGGACCGATTCCTACGAGCAGTACTTC
CDR3: CASAKRTDSYEQYF
J: TRBJ2-7
D: NA
size: NA
V: TRBV19

DNA: TGCGCCAGCAGCTTGGGGGAATCCGGGGAGCTGTTTTTT
CDR3: CASSLGESGELFF
J: TRBJ2-2
D: NA
size: NA
V: TRBV5-1